This section outlines one TCR beta chain sequence together with its context. The sample comes from a study of OX40 agonist ivuxolimab in advanced cancers. Per germline, CDR1 SGHRS and CDR2 YFSETQ. V gave up 1 base and J gave up 5 bases, with 10 bases separating them. CDR3 length: 14 amino acids. Repertoires were generated with immunoSEQ multiplex PCR, while TCRdb's copy carries only in-frame clones and drops some. The top ten hold 13% to 15% of the sample, which has some 60,000 clones, under 95% seen once. V is TRBV5-1 and J is TRBJ2-1, with a possible D match to TRBD1 (6 bases). The TCR comes from an adult with an advanced solid tumor such as melanoma, head and neck, liver or kidney cancer. The material was CD4+ or CD8+ T cells sorted from blood, obtained in a trial of the OX40 agonist ivuxolimab. The DNA of the CDR3 is TGCGCCAGCAGCTTGCAGGGGCCCGACAATGAGCAGTTCTTC. Translation gives CASSLQGPDNEQFF.